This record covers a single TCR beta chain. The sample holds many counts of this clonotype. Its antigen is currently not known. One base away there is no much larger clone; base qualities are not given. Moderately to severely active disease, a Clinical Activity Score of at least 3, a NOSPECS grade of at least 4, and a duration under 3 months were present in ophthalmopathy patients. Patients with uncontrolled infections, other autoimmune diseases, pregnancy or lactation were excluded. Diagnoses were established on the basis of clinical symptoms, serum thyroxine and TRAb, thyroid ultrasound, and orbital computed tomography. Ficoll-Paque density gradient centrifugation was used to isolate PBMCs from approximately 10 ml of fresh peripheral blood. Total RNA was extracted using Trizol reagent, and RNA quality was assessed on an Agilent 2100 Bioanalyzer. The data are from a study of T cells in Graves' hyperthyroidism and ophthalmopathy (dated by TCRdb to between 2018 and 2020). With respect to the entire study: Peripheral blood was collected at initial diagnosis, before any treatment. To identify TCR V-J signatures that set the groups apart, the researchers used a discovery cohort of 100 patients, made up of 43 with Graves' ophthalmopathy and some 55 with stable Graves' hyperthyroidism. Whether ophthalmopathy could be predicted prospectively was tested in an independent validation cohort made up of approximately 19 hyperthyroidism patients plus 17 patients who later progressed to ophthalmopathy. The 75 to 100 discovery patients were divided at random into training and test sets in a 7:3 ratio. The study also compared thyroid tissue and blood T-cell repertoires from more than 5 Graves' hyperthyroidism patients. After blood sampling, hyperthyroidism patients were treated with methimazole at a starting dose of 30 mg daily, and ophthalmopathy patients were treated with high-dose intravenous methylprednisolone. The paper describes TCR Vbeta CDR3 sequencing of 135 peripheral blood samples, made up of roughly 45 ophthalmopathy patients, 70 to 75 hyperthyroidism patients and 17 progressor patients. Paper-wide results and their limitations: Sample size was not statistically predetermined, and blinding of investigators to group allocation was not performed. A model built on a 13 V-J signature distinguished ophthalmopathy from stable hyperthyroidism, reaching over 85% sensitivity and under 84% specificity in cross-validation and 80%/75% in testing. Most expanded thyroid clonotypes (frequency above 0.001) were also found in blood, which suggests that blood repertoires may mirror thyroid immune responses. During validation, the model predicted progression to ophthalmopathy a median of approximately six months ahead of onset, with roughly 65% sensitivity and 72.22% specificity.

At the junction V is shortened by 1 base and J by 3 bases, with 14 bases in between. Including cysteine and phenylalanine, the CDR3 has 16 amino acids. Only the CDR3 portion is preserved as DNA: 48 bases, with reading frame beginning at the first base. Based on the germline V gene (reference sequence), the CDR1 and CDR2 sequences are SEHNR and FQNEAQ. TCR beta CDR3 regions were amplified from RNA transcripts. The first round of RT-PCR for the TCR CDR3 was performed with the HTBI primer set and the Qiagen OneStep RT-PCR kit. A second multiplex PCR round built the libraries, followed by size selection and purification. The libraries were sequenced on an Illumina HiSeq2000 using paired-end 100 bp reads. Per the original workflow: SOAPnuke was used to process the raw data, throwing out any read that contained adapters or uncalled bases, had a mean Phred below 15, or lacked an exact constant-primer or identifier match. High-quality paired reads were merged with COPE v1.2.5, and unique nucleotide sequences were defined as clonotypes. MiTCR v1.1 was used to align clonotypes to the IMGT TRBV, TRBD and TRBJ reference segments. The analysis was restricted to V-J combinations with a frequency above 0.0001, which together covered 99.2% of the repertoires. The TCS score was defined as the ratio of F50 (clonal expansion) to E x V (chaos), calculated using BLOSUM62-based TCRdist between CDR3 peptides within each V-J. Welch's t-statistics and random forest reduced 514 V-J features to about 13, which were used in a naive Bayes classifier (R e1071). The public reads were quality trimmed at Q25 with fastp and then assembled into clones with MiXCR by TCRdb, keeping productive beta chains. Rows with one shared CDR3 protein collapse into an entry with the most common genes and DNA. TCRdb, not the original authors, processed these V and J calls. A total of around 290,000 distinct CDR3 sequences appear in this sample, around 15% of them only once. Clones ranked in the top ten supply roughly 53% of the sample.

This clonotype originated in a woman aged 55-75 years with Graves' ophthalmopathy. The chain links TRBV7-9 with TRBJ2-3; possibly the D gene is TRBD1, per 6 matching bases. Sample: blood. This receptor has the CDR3 CASSLDLNRATDTQYF. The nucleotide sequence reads TGTGCCAGCAGCTTAGATCTGAACAGGGCGACAGATACGCAGTATTTT.